This is a list of T cell receptor beta chains from one sample in a study of blood T cells in healthy people across ages. From the 5' RACE reads, TCRdb called clonotypes with MiXCR, one entry per CDR3 protein. The data contain hundreds of thousands of distinct CDR3 sequences, 50% to 65% of them singletons. Material: blood. Receptor source: an older man in good health. Both conserved end residues are part of each CDR3. Fields, in order: J gene, D gene, V gene, clone size, CDR3 DNA, CDR3 protein. A D gene is named only where the DNA matches it firmly. The size of a clone is reported for some rows only, either as once, few or many, or as a class for expanded clones.

TRBJ2-3 | TRBD2 | TRBV7-2 | - | TGTGCCAGCAGCGCCCTCGTTGGGGGGTTAGCGGGCGATACGCAGTATTTT | CASSALVGGLAGDTQYF
TRBJ2-7 | - | TRBV24-1 | few | TGTGCCACCAGTGATGCGGGACAGCACTACGAGCAGTACTTC | CATSDAGQHYEQYF
TRBJ2-1 | TRBD2 | TRBV5-1 | - | TGCGCCAGCAGCTTCGCGGGAGGGCGGGGCTCCTACAATGAGCAGTTCTTC | CASSFAGGRGSYNEQFF
TRBJ1-2 | TRBD1 | TRBV7-9 | - | TGTGCCAGCAGCTTAGGGCCGGGACAGGTCCTTTGGGACTATGGCTACACCTTC | CASSLGPGQVLWDYGYTF
TRBJ2-5 | - | TRBV5-5 | - | TGTGCCAGCAGCGTGGCTCCCGAGGCTGTACCGTACTTC | CASSVAPEAVPYF
TRBJ2-7 | - | TRBV12-3/TRBV12-4 | - | TGTGCCAGCAGTTTGGACGTCAGGGCCCTTGGCGAGCAGTACTTC | CASSLDVRALGEQYF
TRBJ2-1 | TRBD2 | TRBV3-1 | - | TGTGCCAGCAGCCAAGATCCTCGACTAGCGGGATACAATGAGCAGTTCTTC | CASSQDPRLAGYNEQFF
TRBJ2-7 | - | TRBV9 | many | TGTGCCAGCAGCGTAGGAGGGACACCCTACGAGCAGTACTTC | CASSVGGTPYEQYF
TRBJ1-4 | - | TRBV10-2 | few | TGCGCCAGCGGCCCGAGACCTTTGAGGGAAAAACTGTTTTTT | CASGPRPLREKLFF
TRBJ2-3 | - | TRBV4-3 | few | TGCGCCAGCAGCCAAGATCTTTCGGGGGCCGGAGATACGCAGTATTTT | CASSQDLSGAGDTQYF
TRBJ1-2 | - | TRBV12-3/TRBV12-4 | - | TGTGCCAGCAGCCGTCGGGGTCCTGGTGGCTACACCTTC | CASSRRGPGGYTF
TRBJ2-2 | - | TRBV20-1 | - | TGCAGTGTACGGATTACCGGGGAGCTGTTTTTT | CSVRITGELFF
TRBJ1-1 | TRBD1 | TRBV11-1 | few | TGTGCCAGCAGCCCTCCGGGACAGGGTCTCTATGGTGAAGCTTTCTTT | CASSPPGQGLYGEAFF
TRBJ2-5 | - | TRBV27 | - | TGTGCCAGCACCAGAAGGGGAAACGGTCAAGAGACCCAGTACTTC | CASTRRGNGQETQYF
TRBJ2-4 | - | TRBV7-2 | few | TGTGCCAGCAGCTTACCGACTCCGGAATTGTACTTC | CASSLPTPELYF
TRBJ2-7 | TRBD1 | TRBV3-1 | - | TGTGCCAGCAGCCAAGATTTCGGGACAGGGGTTTACGAGCAGTACTTC | CASSQDFGTGVYEQYF
TRBJ2-7 | TRBD1 | TRBV5-1 | - | TGCGCCAGCAGCCGGACAGGGATCTACGAGCAGTACTTC | CASSRTGIYEQYF
TRBJ2-7 | TRBD2 | TRBV29-1 | - | TGCAGCGTTGAACGGACCCCAACTAGCGGGGGCCCCGACGAGCAGTACTTC | CSVERTPTSGGPDEQYF
TRBJ2-5 | TRBD2 | TRBV5-1 | few | TGCGCCAGCAGCTTGGCCCTAGCGGGAAAAGAGACCCAGTACTTC | CASSLALAGKETQYF
TRBJ2-3 | TRBD2 | TRBV3-1 | few | TGTGCCAGCAGCCCGGGACTAGCGGGCTCCAATACGCAGTATTTT | CASSPGLAGSNTQYF
TRBJ2-7 | - | TRBV7-6 | - | TGTGCCAGCAGCGCCGGACTGGGACGGACCTACGAGCAGTACTTC | CASSAGLGRTYEQYF
TRBJ2-5 | TRBD1 | TRBV18 | few | TGTGCCAGCTCACCTCTTTTGGACAGGGAAGAGACCCAGTACTTC | CASSPLLDREETQYF
TRBJ2-3 | TRBD1 | TRBV9 | once | TGTGCCAGCAGCACCCGACAGGGGGAAGAAGGAGATACGCAGTATTTT | CASSTRQGEEGDTQYF
TRBJ2-1 | TRBD2 | TRBV12-3/TRBV12-4 | - | TGTGCCAGCAGTGTATGGCGGGAGACCAATGAGCAGTTCTTC | CASSVWRETNEQFF
TRBJ1-2 | TRBD1 | TRBV27 | - | TGTGCCAGCAGGGACAGGGGTAGCTACACCTTC | CASRDRGSYTF
TRBJ2-2 | TRBD1 | TRBV7-9 | - | TGTGCCAGCAGACCCACGGGACAGAGCACCGGGGAGCTGTTTTTT | CASRPTGQSTGELFF
TRBJ2-1 | TRBD2 | TRBV29-1 | - | TGCAGCGTTGACCAGCGGGAGAGCTATGAGCAGTTCTTC | CSVDQRESYEQFF
TRBJ2-7 | - | TRBV14 | - | TGTGCCAGCAGCCAAGACGGGCGGAAATCCTACGAGCAGTACTTC | CASSQDGRKSYEQYF
TRBJ2-7 | - | TRBV29-1 | - | TGCAGCGCCCAAACTAGCACCTACGAGCAGTACTTC | CSAQTSTYEQYF
TRBJ2-7 | TRBD1 | TRBV12-5 | few | TGTGCTAGTGGTTGGGGGACAGGGTCTCGGGAGCAGTACTTC | CASGWGTGSREQYF
TRBJ1-2 | - | TRBV12-3/TRBV12-4 | - | TGTGCCAGCAGTTTTTTTTCTGGCTATGGCTACACCTTC | CASSFFSGYGYTF
TRBJ1-4 | - | TRBV2 | few | TGTGCCAGCAGTGGCAACAGGGCGCGGGCTAATGAAAAACTGTTTTTT | CASSGNRARANEKLFF
TRBJ2-7 | TRBD1 | TRBV12-3/TRBV12-4 | - | TGTGCCAGCAGCTCCCGGGACAGGGGAGTGGGTGAGCAGTACTTC | CASSSRDRGVGEQYF
TRBJ2-5 | TRBD2 | TRBV3-1 | few | TGTGCCAGCAGCCTCAGGCGACTAGCGGAAGAGACCCAGTACTTC | CASSLRRLAEETQYF
TRBJ2-3 | - | TRBV7-9 | - | TGTGCCAGCAGCCTAGGTGGGGCCGCCCCCGGTCACACAGATACGCAGTATTTT | CASSLGGAAPGHTDTQYF
TRBJ2-3 | - | TRBV11-3 | - | TGTGCCGGCCGCGGCTACACAGATACGCAGTATTTT | CAGRGYTDTQYF
TRBJ1-2 | - | TRBV5-1 | - | TGCGCCAGCAGCCCATCCTTCGGGGATGGCTACACCTTC | CASSPSFGDGYTF
TRBJ2-7 | TRBD2 | TRBV11-2 | - | TGTGCCAGCAGATCAACTAGCGGGAGCATCTACGAGCAGTACTTC | CASRSTSGSIYEQYF
TRBJ2-4 | TRBD1 | TRBV29-1 | few | TGCAGCGCCGGACAGGGGCAGAACATTCAGTACTTC | CSAGQGQNIQYF
TRBJ2-3 | - | TRBV5-5 | few | TGTGCCAGCAGCTTCCGCGGGATGGTCGGAGATACGCAGTATTTT | CASSFRGMVGDTQYF
TRBJ1-2 | - | TRBV5-1 | - | TGCGCCAGCAGCGAGATCGAAGCTTATGGCGGCTACACCTTC | CASSEIEAYGGYTF
TRBJ2-1 | TRBD1 | TRBV27 | - | TGTGCCAGCAGAAGGACAGGTTCTGGGGATGAGCAGTTCTTC | CASRRTGSGDEQFF
TRBJ2-2 | TRBD1 | TRBV13 | many | TGTGCCAGCAGCCGGGACAGACTAAACACCGGGGAGCTGTTTTTT | CASSRDRLNTGELFF
TRBJ2-2 | - | TRBV12-3/TRBV12-4 | - | TGTGCCAGCAGTCCCTCGGGACTCTATACCGGGGAGCTGTTTTTT | CASSPSGLYTGELFF
TRBJ2-3 | TRBD2 | TRBV12-3/TRBV12-4 | - | TGTGCCAGCAGTTTCGGGACTAGCGGCACGTACGCGTATTTT | CASSFGTSGTYAYF